The 16 T cell receptor beta chains reported below all come from one sample, sequenced in a study of blood T cells in healthy people across ages. Primed by a sample-barcoded 5' primer and a J-beta primer mix, a second PCR proceeded for 7 to 11 cycles. TCRdb called the 5' RACE reads again in MiXCR, with one record for every CDR3 protein. The repertoire includes 630,000 or so distinct CDR3 sequences, roughly 30% of them detected once, and over 15% sits in the top ten. Specimen: blood. The receptors derive from a woman at least 80 years old in good health.

In nucleotides, the CDR3 is TGTGCCAGCAGCCAAGATCGGGAGGGTTCGCCAGAGACCCAGTACTTC. The encoded protein is CASSQDREGSPETQYF. This chain uses TRBV4-2 with TRBJ2-5; 8 nucleotides match TRBD2. CDR3 length: 16 residues. The J segment lost 4 bases and the V segment lost 0 bases, leaving 7 bases of the junction unmatched. CDR1 LGHNA and CDR2 YNFKEQ come from the germline V gene.

This clonotype was found a few times. A much larger clone differs by one base, so this may be a read error. This sequence joins TRBV3-1 and TRBJ2-4; 12 nucleotides match TRBD2. Judging by the DNA end, TRBJ2-5 fits better; the J call may be wrong. Germline V gives CDR1 LGHDT, CDR2 YNNKEL (reference sequence). The length of the CDR3 is 15 residues. CDR3 nucleotide sequence: TGTGCCAGCACCCTAGCGGGGGGGCTGCAAGAGACCCAGTACTTC. Its translation: CASTLAGGLQETQYF.

This clonotype has at least ten counts. V gene TRBV2 combines with J gene TRBJ2-3, with 9 bases lining up with TRBD2. This CDR3 has 16 residues. V gave up 6 bases and J gave up 5 bases; unmatched junction bases: 12. Germline CDR1 SNHLY, CDR2 FYNNEI. For the CDR3, the DNA is TGTGCCAGCAGAAGGGAGACTAGCGGACTCGGAGATACGCAGTATTTT. Translating gives CASRRETSGLGDTQYF.

This clonotype was seen many times. The gene calls are TRBV30 and TRBJ2-7; 7 bases align to TRBD1. The CDR3 length is 11 residues. Germline CDR1 and CDR2: GTSNPN and SVGIG (reference sequence). V dropped 5 bases and J dropped 4; count of bases not matched to a gene: 2. The chain's CDR3 is CAWVQGYEQYF. The CDR3 DNA sequence: TGTGCCTGGGTACAGGGGTACGAGCAGTACTTC. The full variable domain, rest sourced from reference TRBV30 and TRBJ2-7, is SQTIHQWPATLVQPVGSPLSLECTVEGTSNPNLYWYRQAAGRGLQLLFYSVGIGQISSEVPQNLSASRPQDRQFILSSKKLLLSDSGFYLCAWVQGYEQYFGPGTRLTVT.

This chain joins TRBV7-2 and TRBJ1-1; D might be TRBD1 (5 bases). Looked up from germline, CDR1 is SGHTA and CDR2 is FQGNSA. This CDR3 is built from 12 residues. The V end was cut by 1 base, the J end by 10 bases, with 10 bases between. The CDR3 bases are TGTGCCAGCAGCTTAGATGGTGGGGCAGCTTTCTTT. Its translation is CASSLDGGAAFF.

The chain employs TRBV19 and TRBJ2-2; tentative D call: TRBD1 (5 bases). V was trimmed by 6 bases and J by 6 bases, leaving 8 bases between them. The CDR3 covers 12 residues. The germline V gene has CDR1 LNHDA and CDR2 SQIVND (reference sequence). The CDR3 DNA is TGTGCCAGTAGGCAGGGTGCCGGGGAGCTGTTTTTT. The encoded protein is CASRQGAGELFF.

This clonotype was recorded a few times. This rearrangement joins TRBV29-1 to TRBJ2-7, with D perhaps matching TRBD1 (6 bases). The V gene lost 3 bases and the J gene lost 6 bases, with 12 bases spanning the gap. Germline CDR1 SQVTM, CDR2 ANQGSEA. The CDR3 is 12 amino acids. CDR3 sequence (DNA): TGCAGCGTTGATCAGGGGTGCGCCGAGCAGTACTTC. It codes for CSVDQGCAEQYF.

This clonotype was picked up many times. V is TRBV6-5 and J is TRBJ2-5; TRBD1 matches 10 bases. The CDR3 covers 15 residues. The J segment lost 4 bases and the V segment lost 5 bases, leaving 7 bases of the junction unmatched. Germline V gene lookup returns CDR1 MNHEY and CDR2 SVGAGI. This CDR3 reads CASSEGQGSSETQYF. DNA of the CDR3: TGTGCCAGCAGTGAGGGACAGGGGTCCTCAGAGACCCAGTACTTC.

This clonotype was recorded at least ten times. The chain joins TRBV20-1 to TRBJ2-7; 7 nucleotides match TRBD1. Germline CDR1 is DFQATT and CDR2 is SNEGSKA (reference sequence). This CDR3 has 14 amino acids. The trim removed 0 bases at V and 2 bases at J, leaving 4 bases unmatched. In DNA, the CDR3 is TGCAGTGCTAGAGACCCGACAGGGACCTACGAGCAGTACTTC. It yields the protein CSARDPTGTYEQYF.

This clonotype has at least ten counts. V and J are TRBV30 and TRBJ2-5, with D hard to call. This CDR3 region has 12 residues. Per the germline V gene, CDR1 is GTSNPN and CDR2 is SVGIG (reference sequence). Trimming shortened V by 4 bases and J by 2 bases, and 8 bases separated the two germline ends. CDR3 sequence reads: CAWNNGQETQYF. In nucleotides, the CDR3 is TGTGCCTGGAATAACGGGCAAGAGACCCAGTACTTC.

This chain uses TRBV7-9 with TRBJ1-2, with D possibly TRBD1 on 6 matching bases. The CDR3 sequence is 15 residues long. V lost 5 bases and J 5 bases, leaving 18 bases between the germline ends. In germline, CDR1 is SEHNR, CDR2 FQNEAQ (reference sequence). The CDR3 region is CASSPSGTPDYGYTF. The CDR3 bases are TGTGCCAGCAGCCCGTCCGGGACACCGGATTATGGCTACACCTTC.

This clonotype was recorded a few times. V usage is TRBV2 and J usage is TRBJ1-6; a possible D gene is TRBD1 (5 bases). Germline loops: CDR1 SNHLY, CDR2 FYNNEI. Trimming stripped 2 bases from V and 13 bases from J, with 15 bases between. The CDR3 is 14 residues long. The CDR3 bases are TGTGCCAGCAGTGAAATGGGGGAGGAATCGCCCCTCCACTTT. Amino acids: CASSEMGEESPLHF.

Concerning this clonotype itself: Being one base from a much bigger clone, this may be a read error. This chain links TRBV7-9 with TRBJ1-1; no firm D call. Between the trimmed V and J ends, which lost 5 bases and 3 bases, there was a span of 13 bases. The CDR3 has 14 residues. Per the germline V gene, CDR1 is SEHNR and CDR2 is FQNEAQ (reference sequence). The CDR3 protein is CASSPNSRDTEAFF. As DNA, the CDR3 is TGTGCCAGCAGCCCTAATAGCAGAGACACTGAAGCTTTCTTT.

This clonotype was counted ten times or more. V usage is TRBV27 and J usage is TRBJ2-7, with D perhaps matching TRBD1 (6 bases). V shed 6 bases and J shed 0 bases, with 12 bases lying between them. The CDR3 has 14 amino acids. Germline CDR1 reads MNHEY; CDR2 reads SMNVEV (reference sequence). Written as DNA, the CDR3 is TGTGCCAGCAGCCGTAGCAGGGGCTCCTACGAGCAGTACTTC. It codes for CASSRSRGSYEQYF.

This clonotype was seen ten or more times. This CDR3 is CASSFIGQGARETQYF. The CDR3 DNA reads as TGTGCCAGCAGCTTCATTGGACAGGGGGCACGAGAGACCCAGTACTTC. V and J are TRBV7-9 and TRBJ2-5, with 11 nucleotides matching TRBD1. With 3 bases clipped from V and 4 bases from J, the junction kept 7 bases outside the gene matches. The CDR3 is 16 amino acids. CDR1 is SEHNR, CDR2 FQNEAQ, per germline (reference sequence).

This clonotype occurred once. The rearrangement links TRBV6-6 to TRBJ1-3, with D hard to call. V lost 2 bases and J 4 bases, leaving 12 bases between the germline ends. The CDR3 is 15 residues long. The germline V gene has CDR1 MNHNY and CDR2 SVGAGI (reference sequence). The chain's CDR3 is CASSYEVSQGNTIYF. In DNA form, the CDR3 reads TGTGCCAGCAGTTACGAGGTCTCCCAGGGAAACACCATATATTTT.